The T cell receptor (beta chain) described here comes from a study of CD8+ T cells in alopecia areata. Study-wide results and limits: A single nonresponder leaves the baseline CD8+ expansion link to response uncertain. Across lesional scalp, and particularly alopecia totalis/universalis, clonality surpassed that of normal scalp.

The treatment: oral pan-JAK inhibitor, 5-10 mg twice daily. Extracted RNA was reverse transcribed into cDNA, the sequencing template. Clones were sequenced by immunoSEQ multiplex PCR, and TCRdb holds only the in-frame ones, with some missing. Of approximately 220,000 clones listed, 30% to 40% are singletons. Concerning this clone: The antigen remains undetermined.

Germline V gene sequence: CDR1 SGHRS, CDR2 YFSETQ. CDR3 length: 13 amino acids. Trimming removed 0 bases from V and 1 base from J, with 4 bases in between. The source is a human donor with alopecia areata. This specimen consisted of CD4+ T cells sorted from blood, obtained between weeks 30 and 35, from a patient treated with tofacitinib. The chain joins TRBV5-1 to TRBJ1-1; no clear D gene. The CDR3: CASSLGKNTEAFF. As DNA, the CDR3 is TGCGCCAGCAGCTTGGGGAAGAACACTGAAGCTTTCTTT.